Below, 20 T cell receptor beta chains from the same sample are listed, as sequenced in a study of blood T cell repertoires in COVID-19. TCRdb's table, derived via immunoSEQ multiplex PCR, lists solely in-frame clones and lacks some. Of 150,000 or so clones listed, roughly 86% were seen once; the top ten hold almost 1%. The sequencing input was peripheral blood. These receptors all come from a man in his late teens or twenties with acute or convalescent COVID-19.

The V call is TRBV19, the J call TRBJ1-1; D perhaps matches TRBD1 (5 bases). Per germline, CDR1 LNHDA and CDR2 SQIVND (reference sequence). The CDR3 covers 16 residues. Between the trimmed V and J ends, which lost 4 bases and 1 base, there was a span of 16 bases. The CDR3 sequence is CASSNPRGGKNTEAFF. The CDR3 DNA follows: TGTGCCAGTAGTAACCCACGTGGGGGGAAGAACACTGAAGCTTTCTTT.

V usage is TRBV18 and J usage is TRBJ1-1; unclear D gene. The germline V and J ends were trimmed by 5 bases and 4 bases, with 17 bases remaining between them. The CDR3 consists of 15 residues. Germline values: CDR1 KGHSH, CDR2 LQKENI. The CDR3 region is CASSTMEGWTTEAFF. The CDR3 DNA is TGTGCCAGCTCAACCATGGAGGGTTGGACCACTGAAGCTTTCTTT.

The chain combines TRBV6-6 with TRBJ1-6; D remains ambiguous. The CDR3 extends over 15 amino acids. From germline, CDR1 is MNHNY and CDR2 SVGAGI (reference sequence). Trimming removed 0 bases at V and 9 bases at J, with 12 bases between. The CDR3 coding sequence is TGTGCCAGCAGTTACTCTGGGGAGGAGAGTTCACCCCTCCACTTT. Its protein is CASSYSGEESSPLHF.

In DNA, the CDR3 is TGTGCCAGCAGCAAGAATACCTCGGGACAGGACTTCTCCTACGAGCAGTACGTC. Its translation: CASSKNTSGQDFSYEQYV. This chain connects TRBV21-1 to TRBJ2-7; TRBD1, the table's D call, lacks a check against the DNA. TRBV21-1 is described as a pseudogene. The CDR3 runs 18 residues.

This clone has only one observation. In DNA, the CDR3 is TGTGCCAGCAGCTACGGGGTAGCCTACGAGCAGTACTTC. Translation: CASSYGVAYEQYF. The rearrangement links TRBV27 to TRBJ2-7; maybe TRBD2 (5 bases). This CDR3 region has 13 residues. V dropped 6 bases and J dropped 2 bases, with 11 bases sitting between them. From germline, CDR1 is MNHEY and CDR2 SMNVEV (reference sequence).

The chain has TRBV5-1 and TRBJ2-4; perhaps TRBD1 as D (5 bases). The CDR3 covers 15 residues. Germline CDR1 and CDR2: SGHRS and YFSETQ. Trimming pared 0 bases from V and 0 bases from J, leaving 7 bases between. CDR3 coding DNA: TGCGCCAGCAGCTTGGGGGGCCGAGCCAAAAACATTCAGTACTTC. Its protein product is CASSLGGRAKNIQYF.

The genes are TRBV15 and TRBJ1-2; D might be TRBD1 (5 bases). CDR3 length: 12 residues. The germline CDR1 and CDR2 sequences are LNHNV and YYDKDF (reference sequence). With 9 bases removed from V and 8 bases from J, the gap between germline ends came to 16 bases. Written as DNA, the CDR3 is TGTGCCACTTCGGACACCCTGAGCGGCTACACCTTC. This codes for CATSDTLSGYTF. The full variable domain, rest sourced from reference TRBV15 and TRBJ1-2, is DAMVIQNPRYQVTQFGKPVTLSCSQTLNHNVMYWYQQKSSQAPKLLFHYYDKDFNNEADTPDNFQSRRPNTSFCFLDIRSPGLGDTAMYLCATSDTLSGYTFGSGTRLTVV.

The chain recombines TRBV7-2 with TRBJ1-1; D call uncertain. Per the germline V gene, CDR1 is SGHTA and CDR2 is FQGNSA. The CDR3 contains 14 residues. Trimming removed 2 bases at V and 3 bases at J, with 10 bases between. The CDR3 sequence is CASSLIIRDTEAFF. For the CDR3, the DNA is TGTGCCAGCAGCTTAATTATCCGGGACACTGAAGCTTTCTTT.

This chain links TRBV18 with TRBJ2-3; TRBD2 is a possible D gene (6 bases). Per germline, CDR1 KGHSH and CDR2 LQKENI. There are 16 residues in the CDR3. V dropped 3 bases and J dropped 3 bases, with 16 bases sitting between them. The DNA for the CDR3 is TGTGCCAGCTCACCCGCCTCTCGCGGGGAGACAGATACGCAGTATTTT. This sequence encodes CASSPASRGETDTQYF.

This chain joins TRBV12-5 and TRBJ1-5; D is ambiguous. Germline CDR1 and CDR2: LGHNT and FRNRAP. The V end was cut by 0 bases, the J end by 1 base, with 13 bases between. This CDR3 contains 17 residues. CDR3 residues: CASGLVSEGASNQPQHF. CDR3 bases: TGTGCTAGTGGTTTGGTTTCGGAGGGCGCGAGCAATCAGCCCCAGCATTTT.

This clone was counted once. This chain uses TRBV30 with TRBJ2-5, with TRBD1 matching over 9 bases. This CDR3 comprises 14 residues. Germline V gives CDR1 GTSNPN, CDR2 SVGIG (reference sequence). Trimming cost V 2 bases and J 7 bases; bases outside gene matches: 8. CDR3 coding DNA: TGTGCCTGGAGTCCCCCGGGACAGGGCAGGACCCAGTACTTC. Translated, it gives CAWSPPGQGRTQYF.

This clone was counted only a few times. The chain couples TRBV5-1 to TRBJ1-2, with 10 bases aligning to TRBD1. The CDR3 runs 14 residues. V shed 1 base and J 8 bases; nucleotides not matched to a gene: 5. Per the germline V gene, CDR1 is SGHRS and CDR2 is YFSETQ. The CDR3 reads CASSLPGQGRGYTF. In DNA form, the CDR3 reads TGCGCCAGCAGCTTGCCGGGACAGGGGCGAGGCTACACCTTC. Variable domain in full (rest from reference TRBV5-1 and TRBJ1-2): KAGVTQTPRYLIKTRGQQVTLSCSPISGHRSVSWYQQTPGQGLQFLFEYFSETQRNKGNFPGRFSGRQFSNSRSEMNVSTLELGDSALYLCASSLPGQGRGYTFGSGTRLTVV.

This clone is a singleton in its sample. The rearrangement uses TRBV12-3 or TRBV12-4 and TRBJ1-1; 8 bases match TRBD1. The CDR3 consists of 13 residues. V lost 7 bases and J lost 3; bases outside the gene matches: 4. The CDR3 coding sequence is TGTGCCAGCAATAACAGGGGGGACACTGAAGCTTTCTTT. This encodes CASNNRGDTEAFF.

The V and J genes are TRBV7-8 and TRBJ1-2; 7 nucleotides agree with TRBD1. The ends lost 1 base at V and 5 bases at J; junction bases unmatched: 4. Germline V gene data show CDR1 as SGHVS and CDR2 as FQNEAQ. This CDR3 has 14 residues. In DNA, the CDR3 is TGTGCCAGCAGCTTAGAGGGGGCTAGGTATGGCTACACCTTC. Amino acids: CASSLEGARYGYTF.

The rearrangement uses TRBV10-2 and TRBJ2-1, with 9 bases that match TRBD2. The CDR3 totals 16 residues. From germline, CDR1 is WSHSY and CDR2 SAAADI. The J segment lost 6 bases and the V segment lost 6 bases, leaving 12 bases of the junction unmatched. CDR3 in DNA: TGCGCCAGCAGCGTGGGACTCCTAGCGGGGTCCAATGAGCAGTTCTTC. It encodes CASSVGLLAGSNEQFF.

V is TRBV23-1 and J is TRBJ1-1; 10 bases fit TRBD1. TRBV23-1 is classed as an ORF, of uncertain function. The CDR3 length is 16 residues. V was clipped by 0 bases and J by 4 bases; unmatched bases: 5. DNA for the CDR3: TGCGCCAGCAGTCAATCGGTCAGGACAGGGGGCACTGAAGCTTTCTTT. Translating it yields CASSQSVRTGGTEAFF.

This chain joins TRBV6-5 and TRBJ1-5; tentative D call: TRBD1 (5 bases). Germline V gene sequence: CDR1 MNHEY, CDR2 SVGAGI. V was clipped by 5 bases and J by 0 bases, with 11 bases between them. The CDR3 is 15 residues long. The CDR3 nucleotides read TGTGCCAGCAGTCCGGGACTGAATAGCAATCAGCCCCAGCATTTT. Amino acid sequence: CASSPGLNSNQPQHF.

This chain joins TRBV11-2 and TRBJ1-1; D gene ambiguous. V was clipped by 5 bases and J by 4 bases, with 8 bases between them. This CDR3 contains 12 residues. CDR1 is SGHAT, CDR2 FQNNGV, per germline. CDR3 residues: CASSRGPTEAFF. The DNA for the CDR3 is TGTGCCAGCAGCCGAGGTCCCACTGAAGCTTTCTTT.

J is TRBJ1-1 and V is TRBV30, with 7 bases fitting TRBD1. The CDR3 length is 16 residues. After removal of 3 bases from V and 1 base from J, the junction contained 11 bases not matched to a gene. Germline lookup yields CDR1 GTSNPN and CDR2 SVGIG (reference sequence). The CDR3 loop is CAWSRSGQTTNTEAFF. The CDR3 coding sequence is TGTGCCTGGAGCCGCTCGGGACAGACTACGAACACTGAAGCTTTCTTT. Together with reference TRBV30 and TRBJ1-1, the CDR3 gives the full variable domain: SQTIHQWPATLVQPVGSPLSLECTVEGTSNPNLYWYRQAAGRGLQLLFYSVGIGQISSEVPQNLSASRPQDRQFILSSKKLLLSDSGFYLCAWSRSGQTTNTEAFFGQGTRLTVV.

This clone was counted a few times. The rearrangement links TRBV6-4 to TRBJ2-1; possible D gene TRBD1, 7 bases. This CDR3 spans 15 amino acids. The ends were cut back, 2 bases at V and 6 bases at J, with 14 bases in the middle. Germline V gives CDR1 MRHNA, CDR2 SNTAGT. CDR3 in amino acids: CASSDGTAGSNEQFF. The CDR3 nucleotides read TGTGCCAGCAGTGACGGGACAGCGGGTTCCAATGAGCAGTTCTTC.